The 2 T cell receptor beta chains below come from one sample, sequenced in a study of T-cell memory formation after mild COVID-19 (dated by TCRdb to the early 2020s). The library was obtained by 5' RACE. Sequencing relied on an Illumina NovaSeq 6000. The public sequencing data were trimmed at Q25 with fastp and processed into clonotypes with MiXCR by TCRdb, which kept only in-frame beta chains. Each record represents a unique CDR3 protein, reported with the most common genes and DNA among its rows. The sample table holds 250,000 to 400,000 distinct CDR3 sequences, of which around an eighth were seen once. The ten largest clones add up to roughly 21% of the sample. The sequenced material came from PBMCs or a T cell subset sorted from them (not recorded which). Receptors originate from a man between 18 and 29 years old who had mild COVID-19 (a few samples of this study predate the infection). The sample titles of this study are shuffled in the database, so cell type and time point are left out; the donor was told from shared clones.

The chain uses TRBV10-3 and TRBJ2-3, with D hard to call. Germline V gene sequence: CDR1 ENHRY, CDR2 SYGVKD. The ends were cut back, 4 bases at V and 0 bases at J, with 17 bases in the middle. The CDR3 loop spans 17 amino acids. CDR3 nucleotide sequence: TGTGCCATCAGTGGTGGTTTAGAGGACCGCAGCACAGATACGCAGTATTTT. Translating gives CAISGGLEDRSTDTQYF.

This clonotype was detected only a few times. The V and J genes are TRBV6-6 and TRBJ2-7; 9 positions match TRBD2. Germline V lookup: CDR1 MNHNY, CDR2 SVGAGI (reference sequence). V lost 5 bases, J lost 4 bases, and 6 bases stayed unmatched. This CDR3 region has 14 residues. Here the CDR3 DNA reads TGTGCCAGCAGTGTGCGGGGGGGCAGTTACGAGCAGTACTTC. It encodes CASSVRGGSYEQYF.